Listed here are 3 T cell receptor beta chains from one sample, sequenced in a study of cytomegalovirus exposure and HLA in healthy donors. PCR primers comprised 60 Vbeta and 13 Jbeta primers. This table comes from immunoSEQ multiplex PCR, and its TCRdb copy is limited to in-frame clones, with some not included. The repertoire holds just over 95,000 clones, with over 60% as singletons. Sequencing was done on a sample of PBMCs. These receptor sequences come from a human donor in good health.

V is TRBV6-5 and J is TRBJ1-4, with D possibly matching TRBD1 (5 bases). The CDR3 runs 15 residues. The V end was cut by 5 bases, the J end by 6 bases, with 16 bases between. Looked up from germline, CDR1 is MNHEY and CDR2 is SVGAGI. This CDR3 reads CASSPRQSPYEKLFF. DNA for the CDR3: TGTGCCAGCAGTCCCCGACAGTCTCCTTATGAAAAACTGTTTTTT.

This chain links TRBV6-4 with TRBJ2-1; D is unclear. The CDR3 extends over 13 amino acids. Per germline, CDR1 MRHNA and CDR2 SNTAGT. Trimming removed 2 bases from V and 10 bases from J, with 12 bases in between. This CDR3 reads CASSDNSFREQFF. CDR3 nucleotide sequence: TGTGCCAGCAGTGACAACTCGTTCCGGGAGCAGTTCTTC.

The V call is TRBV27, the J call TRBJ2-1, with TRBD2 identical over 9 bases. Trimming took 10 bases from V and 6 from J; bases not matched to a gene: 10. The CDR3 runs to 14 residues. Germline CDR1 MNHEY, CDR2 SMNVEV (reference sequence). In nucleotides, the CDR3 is TGTGCCACTCAGAGCGGGGGGTATAGCAATGAGCAGTTCTTC. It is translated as CATQSGGYSNEQFF.